The rows below give T cell receptor beta chains drawn from one sample of a study of shared clonotypes between healthy human individuals. Here immunoSEQ multiplex PCR was the method, and the copy in TCRdb shows in-frame clones only, minus some. The sample holds more than 2,000,000 clones, about 92% seen once. Sequencing was carried out using naive CD4+ T cells from PBMCs. Receptors were obtained from a young man in good health. Some clones in this sample may be carry-over from other donors' samples. Each CDR3 is given with its conserved first and last residue. Fields, in order: J gene, clone size, V gene, D gene, CDR3 protein, CDR3 DNA. A D gene is named only where the DNA matches it firmly. Clone size is given for some rows only: seen once, a few or many times, or a class if the clone is expanded.

>TRBJ2-1|NA|TRBV5-1|TRBD2
CASSPIAGYNEQFF
TGCGCCAGCAGCCCAATAGCGGGGTACAATGAGCAGTTCTTC
>TRBJ1-5|NA|TRBV28|TRBD1
CASRQGLKPQHF
TGTGCCAGCAGACAGGGGTTAAAGCCCCAGCATTTT
>TRBJ2-3|NA|TRBV5-8|NA
CASNLGENPDTQYF
TGTGCCAGCAACCTGGGGGAGAACCCAGATACGCAGTATTTT
>TRBJ2-7|NA|TRBV4-1|NA
CASSQEGGWEQYF
TGCGCCAGCAGCCAAGAAGGAGGGTGGGAGCAGTACTTC
>TRBJ1-1|NA|TRBV11-2|NA
CASSQRVFVKGGTEAFF
TGTGCCAGCAGCCAAAGGGTTTTCGTCAAGGGTGGCACTGAAGCTTTCTTT
>TRBJ1-1|NA|TRBV11-2|TRBD1
CASSNTGGGRAFF
TGTGCCAGCAGCAATACAGGGGGCGGGCGAGCTTTCTTT
>TRBJ2-3|NA|TRBV7-9|NA
CASSLVATINTQYF
TGTGCCAGCAGCTTAGTCGCGACCATTAATACGCAGTATTTT
>TRBJ2-7|NA|TRBV7-2|TRBD1
CASSSRLGQIYEQYF
TGTGCCAGCAGCTCCCGGCTGGGACAGATCTACGAGCAGTACTTC
>TRBJ2-7|NA|TRBV11-3|TRBD2
CASSLGDSGLAGANEQYF
TGTGCCAGCAGCTTAGGAGATTCGGGACTAGCCGGAGCGAACGAGCAGTACTTC
>TRBJ2-5|NA|TRBV18|TRBD1
CASSPQTGIQETQYF
TGTGCCAGCTCACCCCAGACAGGGATCCAAGAGACCCAGTACTTC
>TRBJ2-3|NA|TRBV7-3|TRBD1
CASSRRGDRLTDTQYF
TGTGCCAGCAGCCGCAGGGGGGACAGGCTTACAGATACGCAGTATTTT
>TRBJ2-3|NA|TRBV10-1|TRBD1
CASSPGTGGGDTQYF
TGCGCCAGCAGTCCCGGGACAGGAGGCGGGGATACGCAGTATTTT
>TRBJ2-7|NA|TRBV6-5|NA
CASSYSVPGEQYF
TGTGCCAGCAGTTACTCGGTCCCGGGGGAGCAGTACTTC
>TRBJ1-1|NA|TRBV5-1|NA
CASSLQGKSRGTEAFF
TGCGCCAGCAGCTTGCAGGGGAAAAGTCGGGGCACTGAAGCTTTCTTT
>TRBJ1-4|once|TRBV7-9|NA
CASSFQVKEKLFF
TGTGCCAGCAGCTTCCAAGTTAAGGAAAAACTGTTTTTT
>TRBJ1-2|NA|TRBV5-6|TRBD1
CASSVAGQGAKGYTF
TGTGCCAGCAGCGTGGCGGGACAGGGGGCGAAGGGCTACACCTTC
>TRBJ2-7|NA|TRBV27|NA
CASSPPDPGRESEQYF
TGTGCCAGCAGTCCCCCCGACCCCGGACGGGAGAGCGAGCAGTACTTC
>TRBJ2-2|NA|TRBV9|NA
CASSVALGRTGELFF
TGTGCCAGCAGCGTAGCTTTGGGGAGAACCGGGGAGCTGTTTTTT
>TRBJ1-4|NA|TRBV29-1|TRBD1
CSVPGTGEEKLFF
TGCAGCGTTCCCGGGACAGGGGAAGAAAAACTGTTTTTT
>TRBJ2-7|NA|TRBV5-1|NA
CASKNPGTYEQYF
TGCGCCAGCAAGAACCCCGGGACCTACGAGCAGTACTTC
>TRBJ2-6|NA|TRBV14|TRBD2
CASSQDPAGGSGANVLTF
TGTGCCAGCAGCCAAGACCCGGCGGGGGGTTCAGGGGCCAACGTCCTGACTTTC
>TRBJ2-1|once|TRBV29-1|TRBD2
CSVVFRGREAGNEQFF
TGCAGCGTTGTATTTCGTGGGCGGGAGGCTGGCAATGAGCAGTTCTTC
>TRBJ1-3|NA|TRBV5-1|TRBD1
CASSLGTGINTIYF
TGCGCCAGCAGCTTAGGGACAGGGATAAACACCATATATTTT
>TRBJ1-5|NA|TRBV6-5|NA
CASSYRDNQPQHF
TGTGCCAGCAGTTACAGGGACAATCAGCCCCAGCATTTT
>TRBJ2-7|NA|TRBV7-9|NA
CASRGTPSGQQYF
TGTGCCAGCAGAGGGACGCCCAGCGGCCAGCAGTACTTC
>TRBJ2-1|NA|TRBV7-8|TRBD2
CASSSRSGLAAGNEQFF
TGTGCCAGCAGCTCCCGGTCAGGACTAGCGGCGGGGAATGAGCAGTTCTTC
>TRBJ2-7|NA|TRBV5-4|NA
CASSLASGKTYEQYF
TGTGCCAGCAGCTTGGCCAGCGGTAAGACCTACGAGCAGTACTTC
>TRBJ2-3|NA|TRBV11-2|NA
CASSPRGKSDTQYF
TGTGCCAGCAGCCCCCGGGGTAAATCAGATACGCAGTATTTT